The T cell receptor beta chain under discussion was sequenced for a study of blood T cell repertoires in COVID-19. Across the whole study: T cells, B-cell-depleted T cells, or PBMCs provided the cDNA or gDNA that served as material.

Participants reported their clinical history, and cohort assignment relied on those reports. Profiling relied on immunoSEQ multiplex PCR, and the TCRdb table lists in-frame clones only, not all of them. This table has a few hundred thousand clones, roughly 89% appearing once. The ends were cut back, 7 bases at V and 3 bases at J, with 8 bases in the middle. The CDR3 is made up of 12 amino acids. Germline-derived CDR1 and CDR2 are SEHNR and FQNEAQ (reference sequence). The TCR sequence derives from a woman aged 18-29 years with acute COVID-19. Sequences were obtained from PBMCs or T cells enriched from blood (not recorded which). V usage is TRBV7-9 and J usage is TRBJ2-3, with D perhaps TRBD1 (6 bases). CDR3 region: CASIRGTDTQYF. DNA for the CDR3: TGTGCCAGCATCAGGGGTACAGATACGCAGTATTTT.